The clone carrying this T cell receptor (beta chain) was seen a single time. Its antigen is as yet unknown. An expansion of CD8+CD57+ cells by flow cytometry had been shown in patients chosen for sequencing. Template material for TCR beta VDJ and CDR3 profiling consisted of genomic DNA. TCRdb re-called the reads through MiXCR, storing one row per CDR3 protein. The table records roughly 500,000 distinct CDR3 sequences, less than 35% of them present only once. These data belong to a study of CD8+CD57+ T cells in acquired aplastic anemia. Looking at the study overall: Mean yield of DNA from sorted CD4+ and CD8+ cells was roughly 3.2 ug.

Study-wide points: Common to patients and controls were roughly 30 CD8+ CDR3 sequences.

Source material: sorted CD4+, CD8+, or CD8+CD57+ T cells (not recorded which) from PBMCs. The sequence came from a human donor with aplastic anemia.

The CDR3 DNA reads TGTGCCAGCAGCCACCCCGGGACAGGGGTCTACGAGCAGTACTTC. Protein sequence: CASSHPGTGVYEQYF. The chain uses TRBV7-3 and TRBJ2-7, with 10 positions matching TRBD1. The germline V gene has CDR1 SGHTA and CDR2 FQGTGA. This CDR3 is built from 15 residues. V lost 5 bases to trimming and J lost 3 bases; unmatched junction nucleotides: 7.